This TCR beta chain was profiled in a study of CD8+ T cells in alopecia areata (dated by TCRdb to the late 2010s). Regarding the complete study: In both human patients and the C3H/HeJ mouse model, the study applied high-throughput TCRbeta sequencing to look at T cell clonal expansion in alopecia areata. Scalp tissue and sorted CD4+ and CD8+ peripheral blood T cells from patchy and totalis/universalis alopecia areata patients and from healthy controls were covered by human TCRbeta sequencing. Scalp clonality was compared across normal scalp (n=4), patchy alopecia areata scalp (n=8), and alopecia totalis/universalis scalp (n=8). The RNA source kit depended on sample type: the PAXgene miRNA kit for fixed scalp, the miRNeasy kit for PBMCs, and the RNeasy kit for mouse skin. TCRbeta CDR3 regions were amplified by immunoSEQ multiplex PCR with 35 Vbeta forward and 13 Jbeta reverse primers.

On this clone: Its antigen remains unidentified. Base qualities are missing; no much larger clone stands one base away.

The receptor library was made with the immunoSEQ multiplex PCR assay. For TCR sequencing, RNA was extracted from every sample and reverse transcribed into cDNA to serve as template. First-strand cDNA was synthesized with SuperScript III using a 2:1 mix of oligo-dT and random hexamers. A synthetic immune receptor repertoire was used to measure amplification bias, and any remaining bias was corrected computationally. The paper's processing steps were these. Raw reads were preprocessed for error removal, and CDR3 was defined according to IMGT conventions as running from the conserved cysteine to phenylalanine. Clonality was computed as 1 minus the Shannon entropy, with the entropy normalized by log2 of the number of productive unique TCRs. Whether each scalp clone was CD4 or CD8 was inferred by checking scalp TCRbeta sequences against the CD4 and CD8 repertoires from sorted blood. TCRdb stores this immuneACCESS table with in-frame sequences only. Part of the clones is absent; in the studies checked, under half of the shortfall reflects unresolved V genes, and no reason is known for the rest. The V and J calls and clone size come from that table; D and trimming were worked out from the DNA. The sample data list about 150,000 clones, and 50% to 65% of these were observed just once. The ten largest clones add up to 4.8% of the sample.

Here is what the overall study found, with its caveats: Shared TCR sequences between patients were less evident than in mice, which may be partly attributable to HLA diversity in the patient population. Unlike mouse skin, which is dominated by gammadelta T cells, normal human skin has resident alphabeta T cells that are also sequenced, and this complicates analysis of the scalp TCR repertoire. Higher clonality and more expanded CD8+ clones were observed in lesional scalp than in normal scalp, particularly in alopecia totalis/universalis, a finding suggestive of antigenic drive.

PBMCs were isolated by density centrifugation and stained for CD3, CD4 and CD8, after which CD4+ and CD8+ T cells were sorted on a FACSAria. Scalp biopsies and blood samples were provided by unaffected controls. CDR1 and CDR2 are read off the germline V gene as MNHEY and SVGAGI. The CDR3 sequence holds 15 residues, the cysteine and phenylalanine included. The DNA shown is the 45-base CDR3, in frame from base 1. Trimming removed 6 bases from V and 1 base from J, leaving 16 bases between the germline ends. This chain joins TRBV6-5 to TRBJ2-7; the best D guess is TRBD2, with 6 bases matching. The sequence was obtained from a human donor in good health. The sequencing sample was made of CD4+ T cells sorted from blood. The DNA sequence reads TGTGCCAGCAGCCCAGTGGCGGGGCGTTCCTACGAGCAGTACTTC. This sequence encodes CASSPVAGRSYEQYF.